This T cell receptor beta chain appears in the sequencing data of a study of T cells after yellow fever vaccination. This clonotype was observed a few times. CDR1 is LNHNV, CDR2 YYDKDF, per germline (reference sequence). The CDR3 consists of 13 residues. The germline V and J ends were trimmed by 2 bases and 2 bases, with 6 bases remaining between them. TCRdb re-called the 5' RACE reads with MiXCR, one entry per CDR3 protein. The table lists around 300,000 distinct CDR3 sequences, 10% to 15% of them singletons. This sample comprised CD4+ T cells sorted from PBMCs, obtained 45 days after the yellow fever booster vaccination. The V and J genes are TRBV15 and TRBJ1-2, with D hard to call. This clonotype originated in a man aged 25-40 years who received the YFV17D yellow fever vaccine. This CDR3 is CATSRPRNYGYTF. CDR3 nucleotide sequence: TGTGCCACCAGCAGACCCCGGAACTATGGCTACACCTTC.